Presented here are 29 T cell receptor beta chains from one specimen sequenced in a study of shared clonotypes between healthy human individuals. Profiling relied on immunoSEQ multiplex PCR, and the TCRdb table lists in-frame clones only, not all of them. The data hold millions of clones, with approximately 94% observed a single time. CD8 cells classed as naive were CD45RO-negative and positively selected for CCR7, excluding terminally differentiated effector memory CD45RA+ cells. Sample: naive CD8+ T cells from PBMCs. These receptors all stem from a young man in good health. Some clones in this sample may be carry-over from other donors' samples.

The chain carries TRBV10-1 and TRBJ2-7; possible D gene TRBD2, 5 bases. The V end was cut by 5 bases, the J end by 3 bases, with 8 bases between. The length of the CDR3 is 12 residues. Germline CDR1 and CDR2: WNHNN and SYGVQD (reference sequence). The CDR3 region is CASSSGNYEQYF. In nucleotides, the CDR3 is TGCGCCAGCAGTTCGGGGAACTACGAGCAGTACTTC.

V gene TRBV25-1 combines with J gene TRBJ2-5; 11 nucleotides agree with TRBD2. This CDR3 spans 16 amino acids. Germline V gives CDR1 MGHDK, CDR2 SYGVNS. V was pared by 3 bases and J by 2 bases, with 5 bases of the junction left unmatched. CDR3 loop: CASSELAGGRQETQYF. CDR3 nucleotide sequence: TGTGCCAGCAGTGAGCTAGCGGGAGGTAGACAAGAGACCCAGTACTTC.

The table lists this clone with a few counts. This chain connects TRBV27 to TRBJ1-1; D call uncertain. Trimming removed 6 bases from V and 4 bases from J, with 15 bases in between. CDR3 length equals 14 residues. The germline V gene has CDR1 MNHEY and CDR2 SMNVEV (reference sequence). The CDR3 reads CASSYFARSTEAFF. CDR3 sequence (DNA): TGTGCCAGCAGCTACTTCGCTCGAAGCACTGAAGCTTTCTTT.

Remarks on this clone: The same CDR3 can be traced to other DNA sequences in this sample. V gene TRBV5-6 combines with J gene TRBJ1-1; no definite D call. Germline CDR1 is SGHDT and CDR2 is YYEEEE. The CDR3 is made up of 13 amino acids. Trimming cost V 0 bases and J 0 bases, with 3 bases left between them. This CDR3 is CASSLAVNTEAFF. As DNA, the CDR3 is TGTGCCAGCAGCTTGGCGGTGAACACTGAAGCTTTCTTT.

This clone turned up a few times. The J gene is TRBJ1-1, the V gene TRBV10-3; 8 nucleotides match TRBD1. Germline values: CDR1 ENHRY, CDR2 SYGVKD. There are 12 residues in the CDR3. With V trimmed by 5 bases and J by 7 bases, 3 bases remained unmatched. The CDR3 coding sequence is TGTGCCATCAGTTCGGGACAGGTTGAAGCTTTCTTT. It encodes CAISSGQVEAFF.

The DNA for the CDR3 is TGCGCCACCTCGGACGGTGGTCTTCCCTACGAGCAGTACTTC. Translating gives CATSDGGLPYEQYF. The chain is built from TRBV10-1 and TRBJ2-7; no firm D call. V was shortened by 10 bases and J by 2 bases, with 18 bases between the two germline ends. CDR3 length: 14 amino acids. Germline assignment: CDR1 WNHNN and CDR2 SYGVQD (reference sequence).

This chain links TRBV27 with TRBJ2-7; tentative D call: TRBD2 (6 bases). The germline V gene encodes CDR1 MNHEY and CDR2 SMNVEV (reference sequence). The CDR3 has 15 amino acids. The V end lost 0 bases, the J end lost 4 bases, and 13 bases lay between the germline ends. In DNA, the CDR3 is TGTGCCAGCAGTTTATCGACGGCCGGGGGATACGAGCAGTACTTC. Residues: CASSLSTAGGYEQYF.

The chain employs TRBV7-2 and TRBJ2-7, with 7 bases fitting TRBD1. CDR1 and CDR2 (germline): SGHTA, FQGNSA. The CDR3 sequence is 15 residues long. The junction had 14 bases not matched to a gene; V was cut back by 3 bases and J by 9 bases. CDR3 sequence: CASSLGQLTPLGQYF. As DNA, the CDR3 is TGTGCCAGCAGCTTGGGACAGCTGACCCCACTCGGGCAGTACTTC.

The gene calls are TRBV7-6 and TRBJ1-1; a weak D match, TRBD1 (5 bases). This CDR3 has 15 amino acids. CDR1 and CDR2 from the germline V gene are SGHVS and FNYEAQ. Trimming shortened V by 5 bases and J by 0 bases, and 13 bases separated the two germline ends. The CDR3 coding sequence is TGTGCCAGCAGCCCGGGGACGGGGATGAACACTGAAGCTTTCTTT. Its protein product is CASSPGTGMNTEAFF.

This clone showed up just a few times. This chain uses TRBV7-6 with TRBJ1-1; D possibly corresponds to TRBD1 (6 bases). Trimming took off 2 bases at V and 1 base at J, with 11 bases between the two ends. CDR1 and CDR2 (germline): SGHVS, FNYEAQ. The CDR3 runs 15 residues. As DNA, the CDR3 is TGTGCCAGCAGCTTACAACAGGGTCAGAACACTGAAGCTTTCTTT. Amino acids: CASSLQQGQNTEAFF.

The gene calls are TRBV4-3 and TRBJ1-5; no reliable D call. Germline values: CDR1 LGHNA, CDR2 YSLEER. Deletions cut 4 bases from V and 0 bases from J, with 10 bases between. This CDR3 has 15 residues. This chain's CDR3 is CASSPDAYSNQPQHF. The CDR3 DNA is TGCGCCAGCAGCCCGGACGCGTATAGCAATCAGCCCCAGCATTTT.

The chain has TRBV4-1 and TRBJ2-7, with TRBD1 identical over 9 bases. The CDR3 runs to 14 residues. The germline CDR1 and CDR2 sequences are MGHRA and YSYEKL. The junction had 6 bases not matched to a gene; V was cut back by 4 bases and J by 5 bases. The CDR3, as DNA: TGCGCCAGCAGCCCCGGGACAGGGAAGGACGAGCAGTACTTC. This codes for CASSPGTGKDEQYF.

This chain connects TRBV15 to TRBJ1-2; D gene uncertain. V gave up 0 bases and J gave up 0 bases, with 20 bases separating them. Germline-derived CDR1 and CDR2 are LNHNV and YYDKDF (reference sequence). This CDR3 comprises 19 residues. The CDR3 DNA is TGTGCCACCAGCAGAGATTGGTTGGTGGAAGGCTGGGCTAACTATGGCTACACCTTC. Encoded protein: CATSRDWLVEGWANYGYTF.

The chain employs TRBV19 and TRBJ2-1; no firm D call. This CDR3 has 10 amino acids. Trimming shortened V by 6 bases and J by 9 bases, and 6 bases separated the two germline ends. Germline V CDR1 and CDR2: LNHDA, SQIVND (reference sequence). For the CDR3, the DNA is TGTGCCAGTAGGGGTGGTGAGCAGTTCTTC. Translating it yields CASRGGEQFF.

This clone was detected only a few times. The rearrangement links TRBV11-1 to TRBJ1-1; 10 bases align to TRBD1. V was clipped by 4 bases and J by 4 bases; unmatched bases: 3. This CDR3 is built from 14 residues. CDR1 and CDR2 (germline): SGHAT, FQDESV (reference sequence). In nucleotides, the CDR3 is TGTGCCAGCAGCTCGACAGGGGGCGGCACTGAAGCTTTCTTT. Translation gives CASSSTGGGTEAFF. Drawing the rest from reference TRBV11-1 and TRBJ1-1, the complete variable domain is EAEVAQSPRYKITEKSQAVAFWCDPISGHATLYWYRQILGQGPELLVQFQDESVVDDSQLPKDRFSAERLKGVDSTLKIQPAELGDSAMYLCASSSTGGGTEAFFGQGTRLTVV.

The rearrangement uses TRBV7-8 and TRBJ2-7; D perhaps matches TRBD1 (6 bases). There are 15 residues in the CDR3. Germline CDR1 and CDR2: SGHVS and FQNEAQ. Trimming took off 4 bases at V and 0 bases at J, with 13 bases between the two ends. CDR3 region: CASSSRGITSYEQYF. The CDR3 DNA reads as TGTGCCAGCAGCTCCAGGGGAATTACCTCCTACGAGCAGTACTTC.

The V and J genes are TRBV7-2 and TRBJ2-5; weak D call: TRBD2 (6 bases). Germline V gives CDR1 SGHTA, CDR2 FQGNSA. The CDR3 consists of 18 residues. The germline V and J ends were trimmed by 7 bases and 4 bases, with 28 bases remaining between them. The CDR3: CASTTFYHGTRARETQYF. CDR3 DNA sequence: TGTGCCAGCACCACGTTTTATCATGGGACTCGGGCGAGAGAGACCCAGTACTTC.

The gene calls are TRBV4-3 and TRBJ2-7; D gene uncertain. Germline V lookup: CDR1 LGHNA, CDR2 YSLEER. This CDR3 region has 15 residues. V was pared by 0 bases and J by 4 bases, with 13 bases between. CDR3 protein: CASSQDDGRYYEQYF. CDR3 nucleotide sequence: TGCGCCAGCAGCCAAGATGACGGCAGATATTACGAGCAGTACTTC.

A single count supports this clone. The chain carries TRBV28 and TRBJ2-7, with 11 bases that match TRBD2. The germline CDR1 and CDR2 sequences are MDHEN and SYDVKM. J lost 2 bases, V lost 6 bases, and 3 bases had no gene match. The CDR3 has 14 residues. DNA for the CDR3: TGTGCCAGCAGGGGACTAGCGGAGGCCTACGAGCAGTACTTC. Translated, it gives CASRGLAEAYEQYF.

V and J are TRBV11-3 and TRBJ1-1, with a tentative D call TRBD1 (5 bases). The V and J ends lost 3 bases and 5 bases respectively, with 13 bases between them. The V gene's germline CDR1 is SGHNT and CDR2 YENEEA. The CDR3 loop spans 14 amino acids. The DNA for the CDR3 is TGTGCCAGCAGCTTGGGCAGGGTGGGGACTGAAGCTTTCTTT. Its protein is CASSLGRVGTEAFF.

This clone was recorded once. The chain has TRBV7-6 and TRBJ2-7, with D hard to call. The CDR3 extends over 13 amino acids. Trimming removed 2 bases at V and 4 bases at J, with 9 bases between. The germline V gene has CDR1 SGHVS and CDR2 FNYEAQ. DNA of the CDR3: TGTGCCAGCAGCTTATTCAGAGCTTACGAGCAGTACTTC. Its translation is CASSLFRAYEQYF.

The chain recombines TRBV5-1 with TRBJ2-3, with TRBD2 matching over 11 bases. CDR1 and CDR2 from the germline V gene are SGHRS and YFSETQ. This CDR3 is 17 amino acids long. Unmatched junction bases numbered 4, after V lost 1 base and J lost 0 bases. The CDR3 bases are TGCGCCAGCAGCTTGATTCTAGCGGGAGGAAGCACAGATACGCAGTATTTT. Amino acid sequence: CASSLILAGGSTDTQYF. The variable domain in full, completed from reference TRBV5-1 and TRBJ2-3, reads KAGVTQTPRYLIKTRGQQVTLSCSPISGHRSVSWYQQTPGQGLQFLFEYFSETQRNKGNFPGRFSGRQFSNSRSEMNVSTLELGDSALYLCASSLILAGGSTDTQYFGPGTRLTVL.

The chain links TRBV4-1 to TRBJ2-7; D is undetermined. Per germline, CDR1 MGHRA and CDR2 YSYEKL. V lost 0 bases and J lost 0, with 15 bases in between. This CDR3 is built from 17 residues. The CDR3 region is CASSQEPGIPYSYEQYF. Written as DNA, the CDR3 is TGCGCCAGCAGCCAAGAGCCTGGTATACCCTACTCCTACGAGCAGTACTTC.

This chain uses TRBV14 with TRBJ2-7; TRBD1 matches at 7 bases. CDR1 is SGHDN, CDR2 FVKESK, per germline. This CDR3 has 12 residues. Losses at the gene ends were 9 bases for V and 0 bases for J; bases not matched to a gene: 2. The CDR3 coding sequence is TGTGCCAGTGGGACAGTCTCCTACGAGCAGTACTTC. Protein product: CASGTVSYEQYF.

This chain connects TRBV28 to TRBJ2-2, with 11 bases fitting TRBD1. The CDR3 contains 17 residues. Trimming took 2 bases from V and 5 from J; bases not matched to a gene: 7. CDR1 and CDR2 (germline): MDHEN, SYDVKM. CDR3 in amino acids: CASSLRTGGASTGELFF. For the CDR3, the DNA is TGTGCCAGCAGTTTAAGGACAGGGGGCGCGAGTACCGGGGAGCTGTTTTTT.

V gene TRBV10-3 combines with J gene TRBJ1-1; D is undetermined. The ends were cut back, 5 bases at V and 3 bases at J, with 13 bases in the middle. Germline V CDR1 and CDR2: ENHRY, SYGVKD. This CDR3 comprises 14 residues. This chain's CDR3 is CAISNDWRDTEAFF. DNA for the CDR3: TGTGCCATCAGTAATGACTGGAGGGACACTGAAGCTTTCTTT.

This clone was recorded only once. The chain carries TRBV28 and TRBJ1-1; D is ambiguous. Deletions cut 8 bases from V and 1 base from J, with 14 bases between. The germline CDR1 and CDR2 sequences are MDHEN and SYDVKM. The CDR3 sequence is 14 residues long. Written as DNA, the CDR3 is TGTGCCAGCCTCCCCCGGGATGCGAACACTGAAGCTTTCTTT. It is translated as CASLPRDANTEAFF.

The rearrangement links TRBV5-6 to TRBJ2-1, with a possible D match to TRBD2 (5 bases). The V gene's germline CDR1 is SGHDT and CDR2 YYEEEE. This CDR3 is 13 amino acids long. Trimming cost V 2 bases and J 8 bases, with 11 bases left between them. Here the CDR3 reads CASSFSSDYEQFF. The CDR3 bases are TGTGCCAGCAGCTTTAGTAGCGATTATGAGCAGTTCTTC. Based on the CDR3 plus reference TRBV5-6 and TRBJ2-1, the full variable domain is DAGVTQSPTHLIKTRGQQVTLRCSPKSGHDTVSWYQQALGQGPQFIFQYYEEEERQRGNFPDRFSGHQFPNYSSELNVNALLLGDSALYLCASSFSSDYEQFFGPGTRLTVL.

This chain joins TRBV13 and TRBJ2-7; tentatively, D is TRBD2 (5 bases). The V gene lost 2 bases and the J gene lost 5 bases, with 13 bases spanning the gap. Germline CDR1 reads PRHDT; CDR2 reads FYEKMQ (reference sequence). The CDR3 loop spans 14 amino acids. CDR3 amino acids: CASSLYGIKNEQYF. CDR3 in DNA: TGTGCCAGCAGCTTATACGGGATCAAGAACGAGCAGTACTTC.